The 23 T cell receptor beta chains reported below all come from one sample, sequenced in a study of shared clonotypes between healthy human individuals. This table comes from immunoSEQ multiplex PCR, and its TCRdb copy is limited to in-frame clones, with some not included. This sample has some 2,000,000 clones, with approximately 96% found just once. Sequencing was performed on naive CD4+ T cells sorted from blood. This sample's subset: CD45RA+ positively selected. Receptors originate from a young man in good health.

The chain recombines TRBV11-3 with TRBJ2-7; 7 nucleotides match TRBD1. Germline V gene lookup returns CDR1 SGHNT and CDR2 YENEEA. J was trimmed by 3 bases and V by 5 bases; bases with no gene match: 7. CDR3 length equals 14 residues. CDR3 region: CASSPTGQHYEQYF. CDR3 nucleotides: TGTGCCAGCAGCCCTACGGGACAGCACTACGAGCAGTACTTC.

The chain is built from TRBV6-1 and TRBJ1-2; D perhaps matches TRBD1 (5 bases). Looked up from germline, CDR1 is MNHNS and CDR2 is SASEGT. This CDR3 contains 16 residues. Trimming left V 2 bases short and J 0 bases short, with 13 bases between. CDR3 in DNA: TGTGCCAGCAGTGAAATGGACATCCCAACTAACTATGGCTACACCTTC. Its translation is CASSEMDIPTNYGYTF.

The genes are TRBV19 and TRBJ1-1; a possible D gene is TRBD1 (6 bases). Germline V gene lookup returns CDR1 LNHDA and CDR2 SQIVND (reference sequence). CDR3 length equals 14 residues. Trimming took 8 bases from V and 7 from J, leaving 20 bases between them. CDR3 sequence reads: CASRVGATGSEAFF. The CDR3 bases are TGTGCCAGTCGTGTGGGGGCCACTGGCAGTGAAGCTTTCTTT.

In this sample, this clone turned up once. The sample carries other DNA sequences with the same CDR3. The chain employs TRBV7-2 and TRBJ2-5, with D perhaps matching TRBD1 or TRBD2 (6 bases each). V was shortened by 1 base and J by 7 bases, with 7 bases between the two germline ends. CDR1 is SGHTA and CDR2 is FQGNSA in the germline V gene. This CDR3 has 12 amino acids. CDR3 in DNA: TGTGCCAGCAGCTTAGAGGGGGGGACCCAGTACTTC. It codes for CASSLEGGTQYF.

The table lists this clone with a few counts. The V gene is TRBV2, the J gene TRBJ1-2; 9 bases are a match to TRBD1. CDR3 size: 12 residues. Germline values: CDR1 SNHLY, CDR2 FYNNEI. Unmatched junction bases numbered 7, after V lost 9 bases and J lost 8 bases. For the CDR3, the DNA is TGTGCCAGTGGGACAGGGTCTGGCGGCTACACCTTC. Translation: CASGTGSGGYTF.

The V and J genes are TRBV7-8 and TRBJ2-1, with D possibly TRBD2 on 5 matching bases. This CDR3 has 15 residues. Germline V lookup: CDR1 SGHVS, CDR2 FQNEAQ. V was trimmed by 5 bases and J by 7 bases, leaving 18 bases between them. CDR3 DNA: TGTGCCAGCAGCCCTCTCGTGGGAGAAGGGAATGAGCAGTTCTTC. It is translated as CASSPLVGEGNEQFF.

Written as DNA, the CDR3 is TGTGCCAGCGGCCTAATCGGCAGCTACAATGAGCAGTTCTTC. Encoded protein: CASGLIGSYNEQFF. J is TRBJ2-1 and V is TRBV28, with D uncertain. Germline assignment: CDR1 MDHEN and CDR2 SYDVKM. The CDR3 covers 14 residues. V gave up 8 bases and J gave up 3 bases, with 14 bases separating them.

This sequence joins TRBV27 and TRBJ2-1, with 7 nucleotides matching TRBD2. After removal of 5 bases from V and 2 bases from J, the junction contained 9 bases not matched to a gene. The CDR3 covers 16 residues. The germline V gene encodes CDR1 MNHEY and CDR2 SMNVEV (reference sequence). The CDR3 here is CASSHRLGGTYNEQFF. CDR3 DNA: TGTGCCAGCAGTCACCGACTGGGGGGGACCTACAATGAGCAGTTCTTC.

The V and J genes are TRBV7-2 and TRBJ1-6, with D maybe TRBD1 (5 bases). The CDR3 covers 14 residues. The ends were cut back, 5 bases at V and 11 bases at J, with 16 bases in the middle. Germline V lookup: CDR1 SGHTA, CDR2 FQGNSA. CDR3 DNA sequence: TGTGCCAGCAGCCCCGGGGGGGGGAGGACACCCCTCCACTTT. Translation: CASSPGGGRTPLHF.

This chain links TRBV27 with TRBJ1-2; D might be TRBD1 (6 bases). The CDR3 totals 15 residues. Deletions cut 3 bases from V and 4 bases from J, with 15 bases between. Germline V gene lookup returns CDR1 MNHEY and CDR2 SMNVEV (reference sequence). The CDR3 region has the DNA TGTGCCAGCAGTTTCATTAACAGGGAAGGCTATGGCTACACCTTC. It translates to CASSFINREGYGYTF.

The chain has TRBV6-5 and TRBJ2-1; possible D gene TRBD2, 6 bases. The V end lost 0 bases, the J end lost 9 bases, and 18 bases lay between the germline ends. In germline, CDR1 is MNHEY, CDR2 SVGAGI. CDR3 size: 16 residues. This CDR3 is CASSYSILTVGGEQFF. Here the CDR3 DNA reads TGTGCCAGCAGTTACTCGATTCTGACGGTCGGGGGTGAGCAGTTCTTC.

This rearrangement joins TRBV5-6 to TRBJ2-7; TRBD1 agrees at 8 bases. Germline-derived CDR1 and CDR2 are SGHDT and YYEEEE. J gave up 1 base and V 0 bases, and 3 bases lay outside the gene matches. CDR3 length equals 15 residues. CDR3 region: CASSLGDRISYEQYF. The CDR3 DNA sequence: TGTGCCAGCAGCTTGGGGGACAGGATTTCCTACGAGCAGTACTTC.

The chain joins TRBV19 to TRBJ2-2, with D tentatively TRBD1 (5 bases). In germline, CDR1 is LNHDA, CDR2 SQIVND (reference sequence). This CDR3 region has 16 residues. Deletions cut 3 bases from V and 6 bases from J, with 17 bases between. The CDR3 here is CASSINPGFIAGELFF. The CDR3 coding sequence is TGTGCCAGTAGTATTAATCCAGGGTTTATAGCCGGGGAGCTGTTTTTT.

On this clone: Other DNA sequences from this sample encode an identical CDR3 as well. V and J are TRBV7-2 and TRBJ2-5; the D is unclear. Deletions cut 3 bases from V and 2 bases from J, with 7 bases between. This CDR3 is 13 amino acids long. CDR1 and CDR2 (germline): SGHTA, FQGNSA. The CDR3 bases are TGTGCCAGCAGCTTGGGTGTACAAGAGACCCAGTACTTC. It is translated as CASSLGVQETQYF.

The rearrangement joins TRBV9 to TRBJ1-4; the D gene is possibly TRBD1 (5 bases). The ends were cut back, 4 bases at V and 7 bases at J, with 14 bases in the middle. The CDR3 is 14 amino acids. The germline V gene encodes CDR1 SGDLS and CDR2 YYNGEE. CDR3 in DNA: TGTGCCAGCAGCCCTCCGGGGGTGGCTGAAAAACTGTTTTTT. Its translation: CASSPPGVAEKLFF.

This chain uses TRBV7-3 with TRBJ2-6; D remains unclear. The CDR3 extends over 15 amino acids. Trimming shortened V by 5 bases and J by 0 bases, and 8 bases separated the two germline ends. Germline V lookup: CDR1 SGHTA, CDR2 FQGTGA. CDR3 protein: CASSISSSGANVLTF. Here the CDR3 DNA reads TGTGCCAGCAGCATCTCGAGCTCTGGGGCCAACGTCCTGACTTTC.

The rearrangement joins TRBV5-1 to TRBJ2-2; D is unresolved. V was shortened by 0 bases and J by 6 bases, with 12 bases between the two germline ends. Germline values: CDR1 SGHRS, CDR2 YFSETQ. The CDR3 totals 15 residues. The CDR3 nucleotides read TGCGCCAGCAGCTTGGATGTGGGGTTAGCCGGGGAGCTGTTTTTT. Its translation: CASSLDVGLAGELFF.

The chain links TRBV10-3 to TRBJ2-1; 12 nucleotides match TRBD2. The CDR3 covers 15 residues. V was pared by 8 bases and J by 6 bases, with 8 bases of the junction left unmatched. Germline V gene data show CDR1 as ENHRY and CDR2 as SYGVKD. CDR3 sequence: CAILGGTSGPNEQFF. In DNA form, the CDR3 reads TGTGCCATCCTGGGTGGGACTAGCGGGCCCAATGAGCAGTTCTTC.

The chain couples TRBV29-1 to TRBJ2-1; TRBD1 aligns across 7 bases. The CDR3 covers 12 residues. The junction had 8 bases not matched to a gene; V was cut back by 6 bases and J by 9 bases. Germline-derived CDR1 and CDR2 are SQVTM and ANQGSEA. The CDR3 loop is CSVKGQTFEQFF. CDR3 DNA sequence: TGCAGCGTGAAGGGACAGACTTTTGAGCAGTTCTTC.

The rearrangement joins TRBV25-1 to TRBJ1-6, with D maybe TRBD1 (6 bases). The CDR3 covers 15 residues. CDR1 and CDR2 (germline): MGHDK, SYGVNS. V dropped 6 bases and J dropped 10 bases, with 19 bases sitting between them. The CDR3 coding sequence is TGTGCCAGCAGCGAAATGGGCAGGGGCACATCACCCCTCCACTTT. Amino acid sequence: CASSEMGRGTSPLHF.

This clone was found once. Other DNA sequences of this sample code for an identical CDR3. The V and J genes are TRBV5-4 and TRBJ2-5, with D possibly matching TRBD1 (6 bases). This CDR3 region has 13 residues. Germline lookup yields CDR1 SGHNT and CDR2 YYREEE (reference sequence). The V gene lost 5 bases and the J gene lost 3 bases, with 11 bases spanning the gap. The CDR3 DNA sequence: TGTGCCAGCAGTCCCCGGACAGAAGAGACCCAGTACTTC. Residues: CASSPRTEETQYF.

The chain couples TRBV12-5 to TRBJ2-7; no clear D gene. The V gene lost 2 bases and the J gene lost 6 bases, with 8 bases spanning the gap. Germline lookup yields CDR1 LGHNT and CDR2 FRNRAP. The CDR3 loop spans 12 amino acids. The CDR3 bases are TGTGCTAGTGGTTTGTCTGTCGGCGAGCAGTACTTC. Its translation: CASGLSVGEQYF. The variable domain in full, completed from reference TRBV12-5 and TRBJ2-7, reads DARVTQTPRHKVTEMGQEVTMRCQPILGHNTVFWYRQTMMQGLELLAYFRNRAPLDDSGMPKDRFSAEMPDATLATLKIQPSEPRDSAVYFCASGLSVGEQYFGPGTRLTVT.

This clone was found once. The V gene is TRBV10-3, the J gene TRBJ1-4; TRBD1 is a possible D gene (5 bases). This CDR3 has 15 residues. Trimming left V 3 bases short and J 7 bases short, with 15 bases between. Germline V lookup: CDR1 ENHRY, CDR2 SYGVKD. CDR3 nucleotides: TGTGCCATCAGTGAAGGGCCCCCGGGGGGTGAAAAACTGTTTTTT. Protein sequence: CAISEGPPGGEKLFF.